A single sample is the source of the 17 T cell receptor beta chains below, sequenced in a study of tumor-infiltrating lymphocytes in primary liver carcinoma. Making TCR beta cDNA involved around 500 ng total RNA and a constant-region primer. Libraries for TCR beta were built through three nested multiplex PCR rounds, which together made up a slightly modified ARM-PCR procedure. In the first two PCR rounds, TRBV1-TRBV30 forward primers were paired with a C-beta reverse primer, and each round lasted around 10 cycles. TCRdb used MiXCR to reprocess the multiplex PCR reads, holding one entry per CDR3 protein. Among some 190,000 distinct CDR3 sequences listed, 70% to 90% were seen once. Investigators took RNA and DNA out together from 20-30 mg of unsorted bulk tissue. The source material was tumor tissue from primary liver carcinoma. These receptors were obtained from a middle-aged man with primary liver carcinoma and hepatitis B virus infection.

Turning to this clonotype: Without the conserved terminal phenylalanine or tryptophan, this CDR3 likely stems from a read error. The chain combines TRBV29-1 with TRBJ2-2; 10 bases line up with TRBD2. The CDR3 length is 15 residues. The germline gives CDR1 SQVTM, CDR2 ANQGSEA. CDR3 protein: CSIGTSAANTGGLFS. The CDR3 nucleotides are TGCAGCATTGGGACTAGCGCGGCGAACACCGGGGGGCTGTTTTCT.

The V call is TRBV18, the J call TRBJ2-6, with D maybe TRBD2 (5 bases). Trimming shortened V by 3 bases and J by 3 bases, and 12 bases separated the two germline ends. The CDR3 has 16 amino acids. Germline CDR1 reads KGHSH; CDR2 reads LQKENI. CDR3 nucleotide sequence: TGTGCCAGCTCACCGTTAAGAGACTATGGGGCCAACGTCCTGACTTTC. Translation: CASSPLRDYGANVLTF.

The chain couples TRBV6-1 to TRBJ1-4; perhaps TRBD1 as D (5 bases). The V gene's germline CDR1 is MNHNS and CDR2 SASEGT. The CDR3 loop spans 20 amino acids. V lost 8 bases, J lost 3 bases, and 31 bases lay in between. The CDR3 nucleotides read TGTGCCAGCGGTACGTTTCTTTTCGGGGCAGCACTTACTGCTAATGAAAAACTGTTTTTT. It is translated as CASGTFLFGAALTANEKLFF.

The chain employs TRBV2 and TRBJ2-5, with 7 nucleotides matching TRBD2. V was clipped by 7 bases and J by 1 base; unmatched bases: 6. The germline CDR1 and CDR2 sequences are SNHLY and FYNNEI. The CDR3 consists of 14 residues. CDR3 in amino acids: CASNGLVAQETQYF. The CDR3 DNA is TGTGCCAGCAACGGACTAGTGGCCCAAGAGACCCAGTACTTC.

This clonotype was found a few times. One end of the junction varies from germline; a read error may be responsible. V and J are TRBV6-1 and TRBJ1-1; D unclear. Germline CDR1 is MNHNS and CDR2 is SASEGT. The CDR3 is 14 amino acids. The CDR3 loop reads CASSEASRDTEAFF. The CDR3 DNA reads TGTGCCAGTAGTGAAGCCTCGAGGGACACTGAAGCTTTCTTT.

As regards this clonotype: At one end the junction does not follow the germline gene, possibly because of a read error. The V call is TRBV6-4, the J call TRBJ2-2; no reliable D call. The CDR3 runs 13 residues. Looked up from germline, CDR1 is MRHNA and CDR2 is SNTAGT. In DNA form, the CDR3 reads TGTGCCGGCAGTGACTCAGGCACCGGGGAGCTGTTTTTT. Its translation is CAGSDSGTGELFF.

Notes on this clonotype: Its ends do not fully match the called genes, so a read error is possible. The V gene is TRBV29-1, the J gene TRBJ2-2; the D is unclear. CDR1 is SQVTM, CDR2 ANQGSEA, per germline. There are 16 residues in the CDR3. This CDR3 reads CIVENPLGTITGELFF. CDR3 bases: TGCATCGTTGAAAATCCCCTGGGCACCATCACCGGGGAGCTGTTTTTT.

In the case of this clonotype: At one of its ends the junction is not consistent with the germline gene, which may arise from a read error. The chain combines TRBV6-1 with TRBJ2-7; TRBD1 matches 7 bases. Germline assignment: CDR1 MNHNS and CDR2 SASEGT. The CDR3 totals 18 residues. In nucleotides, the CDR3 is TGTGCCAGCAGTGAGGAGTCAAACAGGGGTATGGGCTCCTGCGAGCAGTACTTC. Protein product: CASSEESNRGMGSCEQYF.

As to this clonotype: The junction departs from germline at one end; a sequencing error may be responsible. This rearrangement joins TRBV6-1 to TRBJ2-2; maybe TRBD2 (6 bases). This CDR3 spans 14 amino acids. Germline CDR1 and CDR2: MNHNS and SASEGT. The CDR3 protein is CTSSEGAGLGKLFF. Written as DNA, the CDR3 is TGTACCAGCAGTGAAGGGGCGGGGCTAGGGAAGCTGTTTTTT.

As concerns this clonotype: Given a much more abundant clone one base away, this may be a read error. CDR3 DNA: TGTGCCAGCAGGGGGACTTTACAGTACTTC. Encoded protein: CASRGTLQYF. The chain links TRBV28 to TRBJ2-7; D is possibly TRBD2 (6 bases). The V gene lost 6 bases and the J gene lost 10 bases, with 10 bases spanning the gap. There are 10 residues in the CDR3. Germline loops: CDR1 MDHEN, CDR2 SYDVKM.

Comment on this clonotype: At one end, the junction sequence differs from germline, possibly due to a read error. The gene calls are TRBV14 and TRBJ2-3, with D hard to call. CDR3 length equals 13 residues. CDR1 SGHDN and CDR2 FVKESK come from the germline V gene. CDR3 coding DNA: TGTGGCAGCAGCCGAGGATACAGAGATACGTGGTATTTT. As protein: CGSSRGYRDTWYF.

This chain connects TRBV4-3 to TRBJ2-1; TRBD2 might be the D (6 bases). Germline-derived CDR1 and CDR2 are LGHNA and YSLEER. The CDR3 contains 16 residues. The CDR3 region is CACSQDRSGSHNEQFF. The CDR3 nucleotides read TGCGCGTGCAGCCAAGATAGGAGCGGGTCTCACAATGAGCAGTTCTTC.

In regard to this clonotype: Mismatch with germline at one junction end may stem from a read error. In DNA form, the CDR3 reads TGTGCCAGCAGCATTTCGGCGGTAGCCAAAAACATTCAGTATTTC. It codes for CASSISAVAKNIQYF. The rearrangement joins TRBV11-2 to TRBJ2-4; D is uncertain. CDR3 size: 15 residues. CDR1 SGHAT and CDR2 FQNNGV come from the germline V gene.

With respect to this clonotype: A much larger clone differs by one base, so this may be a read error. The chain is built from TRBV5-1 and TRBJ2-1; 8 nucleotides align to TRBD1. Germline V gene lookup returns CDR1 SGHRS and CDR2 YFSETQ. With 3 bases clipped from V and 3 bases from J, the junction kept 5 bases outside the gene matches. This CDR3 comprises 15 residues. As DNA, the CDR3 is TGCGCCAGCAGCTCTCAGGGGGCAGTCTACAATGAGCAGTTCTTC. Its protein is CASSSQGAVYNEQFF.

To note about this clonotype: Germline is not matched at one junction end, which may reflect a read error. The chain has TRBV4-2 and TRBJ2-3; D is perhaps TRBD2 (6 bases). This CDR3 contains 15 residues. Germline V gene data show CDR1 as LGHNA and CDR2 as YNFKEQ. Here the CDR3 DNA reads TGTGCCAGCAGCCCTAAGGTGGGACTCGCAGATATGCAGTATTTT. Translated, it gives CASSPKVGLADMQYF.

As to this clonotype: Without the conserved terminal phenylalanine or tryptophan, this CDR3 likely stems from a read error. DNA for the CDR3: TGTGCCAGCATAGAAGGGCCCGGGAGCAATCAGTCCCAGCATCTT. This codes for CASIEGPGSNQSQHL. The V gene is TRBV12-3 or TRBV12-4, the J gene TRBJ1-5; no definite D call. This CDR3 is 15 amino acids long.

Of note for this clonotype: At one end the junction does not follow the germline gene, possibly because of a read error. The chain links TRBV29-1 to TRBJ2-4; TRBD1 might be the D (6 bases). This CDR3 contains 14 residues. Germline values: CDR1 SQVTM, CDR2 ANQGSEA. Written as DNA, the CDR3 is TGCAGCGTCCGGGACACCCTAGTCAAAAACATTCAGTATTTC. Protein sequence: CSVRDTLVKNIQYF. The whole variable domain, remainder taken from reference TRBV29-1 and TRBJ2-4, is SAVISQKPSRDICQRGTSLTIQCQVDSQVTMMFWYRQQPGQSLTLIATANQGSEATYESGFVIDKFPISRPNLTFSTLTVSNMSPEDSSIYLCSVRDTLVKNIQYFGAGTRLSVL.